This T cell receptor beta chain comes out of a study of human thymus T cells. Data came from immunoSEQ multiplex PCR; TCRdb stores just in-frame clones and leaves some out. The repertoire holds 54,000 or so clones, with 94% as singletons. V dropped 5 bases and J dropped 2; count of bases not matched to a gene: 15. This CDR3 is built from 20 residues. The V gene's germline CDR1 is SNHLY and CDR2 FYNNEI. Congenital heart defects were the reason for the corrective surgery that the donors, healthy Finnish infants, were having. Half of the eight donors gave about 0.45-1 mL blood during surgery. The chain employs TRBV2 and TRBJ2-5, with TRBD2 matching over 15 bases. The source material was blood. The clonotype originates from a boy younger than two with a congenital heart defect but otherwise immunologically healthy. The CDR3 sequence: CASSRQVGLAGGVWQETQYF. Here the CDR3 DNA reads TGTGCCAGCAGTCGCCAGGTCGGACTAGCGGGAGGGGTCTGGCAAGAGACCCAGTACTTC.